The rows below give T cell receptor beta chains drawn from one sample of a study of CD4 T cells in relation to SARS-CoV-2 and coronaviruses. This table comes from immunoSEQ multiplex PCR, and its TCRdb copy is limited to in-frame clones, with some not included. The table shows approximately 59,000 clones, with 87% occurring only once. Sequencing input: memory CD4+ T cells from PBMCs. The receptor set was obtained from a human donor in good health. The CDR3 runs from the conserved cysteine through the conserved F or W.

V gene: TRBV3-1/TRBV3-2; J gene: TRBJ1-3; CDR3 length: 17; CDR3 protein: CASSRTSGGTSGNTIYF
V gene: TRBV30; J gene: TRBJ2-2; CDR3 length: 15; CDR3 protein: CAWSAGGANTGELFF
V gene: TRBV5-1; J gene: TRBJ2-1; CDR3 length: 16; CDR3 protein: CASSGGLAPIYNEQFF
V gene: TRBV24-1; J gene: TRBJ1-2; CDR3 length: 12; CDR3 protein: CATSAGSYGYTF
V gene: TRBV24-1; J gene: TRBJ2-2; CDR3 length: 16; CDR3 protein: CATSDLRPAETGELFF
V gene: TRBV5-1; J gene: TRBJ1-6; CDR3 length: 14; CDR3 protein: CASSLVGADSPLHF
V gene: TRBV7-9; J gene: TRBJ2-3; CDR3 length: 15; CDR3 protein: CASSVSGGASDTQYF
V gene: TRBV18; J gene: TRBJ2-7; CDR3 length: 14; CDR3 protein: CASSPPIRPDEQYF
V gene: TRBV6-5; J gene: TRBJ1-2; CDR3 length: 14; CDR3 protein: CASSLGLTDAGYTF
V gene: TRBV9; J gene: TRBJ2-2; CDR3 length: 18; CDR3 protein: CASSEGLAGGPNTGELFF
V gene: TRBV10-2; J gene: TRBJ2-7; CDR3 length: 12; CDR3 protein: CATQVPPGEQYF
V gene: TRBV19; J gene: TRBJ2-3; CDR3 length: 13; CDR3 protein: CASSQEGRDTQYF
V gene: TRBV18; J gene: TRBJ2-7; CDR3 length: 13; CDR3 protein: CASSTDRSHEQYF
V gene: TRBV2; J gene: TRBJ2-1; CDR3 length: 14; CDR3 protein: CASSAGLAGDEQFF
V gene: TRBV5-8; J gene: TRBJ1-5; CDR3 length: 15; CDR3 protein: CASSFTGGAGQPQHF
V gene: TRBV2; J gene: TRBJ2-7; CDR3 length: 12; CDR3 protein: CASRRQTYEQYF
V gene: TRBV28; J gene: TRBJ2-5; CDR3 length: 14; CDR3 protein: CASSWGTGEETQYF
V gene: TRBV19; J gene: TRBJ2-3; CDR3 length: 16; CDR3 protein: CASSTPLATSTDTQYF
V gene: TRBV18; J gene: TRBJ1-1; CDR3 length: 13; CDR3 protein: CATKQGLNTEAFF
V gene: TRBV27; J gene: TRBJ2-6; CDR3 length: 17; CDR3 protein: CASSLVPRYSGANVLTF
V gene: TRBV12-3/TRBV12-4; J gene: TRBJ1-1; CDR3 length: 13; CDR3 protein: CASSTLGNTEAFF
V gene: TRBV5-4; J gene: TRBJ1-1; CDR3 length: 14; CDR3 protein: CASSLATMNTEAFF
V gene: TRBV29-1; J gene: TRBJ2-7; CDR3 length: 15; CDR3 protein: CSVKQGRGTSYEQYF
V gene: TRBV13; J gene: TRBJ2-1; CDR3 length: 15; CDR3 protein: CASSLASGSRNEQFF